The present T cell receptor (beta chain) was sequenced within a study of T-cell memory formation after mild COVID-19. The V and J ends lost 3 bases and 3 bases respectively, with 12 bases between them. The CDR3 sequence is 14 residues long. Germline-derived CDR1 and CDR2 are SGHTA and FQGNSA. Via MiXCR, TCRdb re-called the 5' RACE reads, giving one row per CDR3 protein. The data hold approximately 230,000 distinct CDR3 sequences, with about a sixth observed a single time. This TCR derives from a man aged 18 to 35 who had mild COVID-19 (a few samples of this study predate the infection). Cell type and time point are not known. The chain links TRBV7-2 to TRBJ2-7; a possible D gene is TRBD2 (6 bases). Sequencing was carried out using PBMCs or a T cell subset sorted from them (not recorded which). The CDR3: CASSLGGTRYEQYF. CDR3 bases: TGTGCCAGCAGCTTGGGGGGAACACGCTACGAGCAGTACTTC.